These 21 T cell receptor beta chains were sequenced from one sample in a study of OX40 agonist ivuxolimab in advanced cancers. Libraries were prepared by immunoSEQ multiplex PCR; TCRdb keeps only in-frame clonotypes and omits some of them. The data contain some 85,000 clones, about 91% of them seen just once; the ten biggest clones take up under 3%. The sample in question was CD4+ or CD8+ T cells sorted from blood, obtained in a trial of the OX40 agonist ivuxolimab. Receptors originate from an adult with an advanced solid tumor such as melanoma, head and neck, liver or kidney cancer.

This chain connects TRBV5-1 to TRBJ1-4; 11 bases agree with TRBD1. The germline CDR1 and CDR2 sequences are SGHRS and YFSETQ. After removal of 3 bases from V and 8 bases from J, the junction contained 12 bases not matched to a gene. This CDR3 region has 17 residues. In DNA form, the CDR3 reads TGCGCCAGCAGCTGGGGACAGGGGGAAGGTCTAGGGGAAAAACTGTTTTTT. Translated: CASSWGQGEGLGEKLFF.

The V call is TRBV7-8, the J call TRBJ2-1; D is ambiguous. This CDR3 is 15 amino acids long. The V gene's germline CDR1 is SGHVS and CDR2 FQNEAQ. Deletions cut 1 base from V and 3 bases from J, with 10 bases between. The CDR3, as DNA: TGTGCCAGCAGCTTAGTGGGGAACCTCTACAATGAGCAGTTCTTC. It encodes CASSLVGNLYNEQFF.

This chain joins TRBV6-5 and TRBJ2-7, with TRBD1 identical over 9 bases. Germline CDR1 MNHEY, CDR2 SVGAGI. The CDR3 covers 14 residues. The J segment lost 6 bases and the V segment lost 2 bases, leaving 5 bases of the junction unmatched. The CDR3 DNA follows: TGTGCCAGCAGTTACGGGACAGGGACGGGCGAGCAGTACTTC. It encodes CASSYGTGTGEQYF.

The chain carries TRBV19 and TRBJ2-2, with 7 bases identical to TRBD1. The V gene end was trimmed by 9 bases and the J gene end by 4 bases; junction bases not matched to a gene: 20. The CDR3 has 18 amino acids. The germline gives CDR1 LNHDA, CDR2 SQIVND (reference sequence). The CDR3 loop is CASTPSAGGGRGTGELFF. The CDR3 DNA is TGTGCCAGCACCCCATCGGCAGGGGGTGGTCGGGGCACCGGGGAGCTGTTTTTT.

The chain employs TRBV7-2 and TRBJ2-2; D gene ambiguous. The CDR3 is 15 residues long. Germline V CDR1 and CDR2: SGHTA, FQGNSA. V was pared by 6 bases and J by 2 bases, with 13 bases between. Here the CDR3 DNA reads TGTGCCAGCAGTTACATTACCCTAAACACCGGGGAGCTGTTTTTT. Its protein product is CASSYITLNTGELFF.

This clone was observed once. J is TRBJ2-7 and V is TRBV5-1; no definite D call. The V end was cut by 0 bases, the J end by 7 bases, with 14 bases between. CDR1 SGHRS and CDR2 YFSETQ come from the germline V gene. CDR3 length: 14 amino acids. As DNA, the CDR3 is TGCGCCAGCAGCTTGGGTAGGTTCTCGGGTGAGCAGTACTTC. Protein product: CASSLGRFSGEQYF.

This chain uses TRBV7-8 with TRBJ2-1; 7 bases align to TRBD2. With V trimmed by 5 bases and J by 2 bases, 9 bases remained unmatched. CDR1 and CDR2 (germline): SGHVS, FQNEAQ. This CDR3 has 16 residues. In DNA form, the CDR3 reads TGTGCCAGCAGCGGCCCGGGGACTACCACCTACAATGAGCAGTTCTTC. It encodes CASSGPGTTTYNEQFF.

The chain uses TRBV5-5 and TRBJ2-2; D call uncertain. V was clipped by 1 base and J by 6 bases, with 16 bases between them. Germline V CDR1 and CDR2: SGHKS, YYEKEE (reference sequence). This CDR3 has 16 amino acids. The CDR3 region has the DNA TGTGCCAGCAGCTTGTCTTCGGGTTATATGTCCGGGGAGCTGTTTTTT. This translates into CASSLSSGYMSGELFF.

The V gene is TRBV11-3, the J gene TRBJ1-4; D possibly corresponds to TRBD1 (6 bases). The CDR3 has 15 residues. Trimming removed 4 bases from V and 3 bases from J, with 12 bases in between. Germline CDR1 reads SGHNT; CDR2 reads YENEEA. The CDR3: CASSSQGAANEKLFF. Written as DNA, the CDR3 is TGTGCCAGCAGCTCACAGGGCGCCGCTAATGAAAAACTGTTTTTT.

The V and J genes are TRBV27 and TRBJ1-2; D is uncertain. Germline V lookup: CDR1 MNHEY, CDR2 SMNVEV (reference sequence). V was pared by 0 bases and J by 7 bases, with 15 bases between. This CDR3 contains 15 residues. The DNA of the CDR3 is TGTGCCAGCAGTTTATCCACACCAGGATATAGTGGCTACACCTTC. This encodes CASSLSTPGYSGYTF.

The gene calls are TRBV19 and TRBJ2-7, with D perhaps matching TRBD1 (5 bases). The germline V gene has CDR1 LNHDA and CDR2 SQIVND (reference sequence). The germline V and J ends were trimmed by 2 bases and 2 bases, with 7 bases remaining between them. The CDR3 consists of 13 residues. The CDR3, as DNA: TGTGCCAGTAGTATAACAGGCACCTACGAGCAGTACTTC. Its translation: CASSITGTYEQYF.

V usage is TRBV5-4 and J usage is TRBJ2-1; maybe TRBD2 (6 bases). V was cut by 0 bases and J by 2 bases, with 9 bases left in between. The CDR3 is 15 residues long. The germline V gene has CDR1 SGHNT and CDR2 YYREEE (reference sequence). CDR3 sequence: CASSLAGAAYNEQFF. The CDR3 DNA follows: TGTGCCAGCAGCTTGGCGGGAGCGGCCTACAATGAGCAGTTCTTC.

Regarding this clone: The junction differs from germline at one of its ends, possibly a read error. CDR3 bases: TGTGCCAGCAGCCCCGGGACTAGCGGAGGGGTGTACCAAGAGGCCCAGTACTTC. Translating gives CASSPGTSGGVYQEAQYF. The V gene is TRBV11-3, the J gene TRBJ2-5; TRBD2 matches 11 bases. The CDR3 sequence is 18 residues long. Germline values: CDR1 SGHNT, CDR2 YENEEA.

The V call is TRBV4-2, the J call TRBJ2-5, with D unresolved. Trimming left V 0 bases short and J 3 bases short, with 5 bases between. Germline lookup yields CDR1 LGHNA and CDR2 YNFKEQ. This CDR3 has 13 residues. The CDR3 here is CASSQDYKETQYF. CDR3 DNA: TGTGCCAGCAGCCAAGACTACAAAGAGACCCAGTACTTC.

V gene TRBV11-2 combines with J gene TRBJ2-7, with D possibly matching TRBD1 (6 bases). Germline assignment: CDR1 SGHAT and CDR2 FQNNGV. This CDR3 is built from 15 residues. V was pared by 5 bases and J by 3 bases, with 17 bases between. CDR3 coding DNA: TGTGCCAGCAGCCCACTACAGGGAATCAACTACGAGCAGTACTTC. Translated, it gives CASSPLQGINYEQYF.

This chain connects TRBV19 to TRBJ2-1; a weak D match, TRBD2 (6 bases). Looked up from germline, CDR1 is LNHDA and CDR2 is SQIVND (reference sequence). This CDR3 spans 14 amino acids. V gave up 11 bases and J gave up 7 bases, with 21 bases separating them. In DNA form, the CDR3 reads TGTGCCGTAAAGGGTACGGGTGGGGGGAATGAGCAGTTCTTC. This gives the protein CAVKGTGGGNEQFF.

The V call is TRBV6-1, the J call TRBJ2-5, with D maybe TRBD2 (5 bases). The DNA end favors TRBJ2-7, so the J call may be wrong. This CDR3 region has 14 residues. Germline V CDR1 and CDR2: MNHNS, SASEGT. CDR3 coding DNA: TGTGCCAGCAGTCGGGATTATAGCTCCTACGAGCAGTACTTC. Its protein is CASSRDYSSYEQYF.

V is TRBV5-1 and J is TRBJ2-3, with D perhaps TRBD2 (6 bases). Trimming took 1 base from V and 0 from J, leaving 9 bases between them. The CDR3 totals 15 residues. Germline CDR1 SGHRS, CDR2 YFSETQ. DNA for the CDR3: TGCGCCAGCAGCTTGCAGGGAGGAAGCACAGATACGCAGTATTTT. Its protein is CASSLQGGSTDTQYF.

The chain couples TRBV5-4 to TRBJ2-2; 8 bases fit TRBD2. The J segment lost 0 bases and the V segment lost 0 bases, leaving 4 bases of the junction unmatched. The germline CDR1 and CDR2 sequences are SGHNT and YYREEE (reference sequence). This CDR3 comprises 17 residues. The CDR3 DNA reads TGTGCCAGCAGCTTGGGGGGTAGCGGGGCGAACACCGGGGAGCTGTTTTTT. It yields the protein CASSLGGSGANTGELFF.

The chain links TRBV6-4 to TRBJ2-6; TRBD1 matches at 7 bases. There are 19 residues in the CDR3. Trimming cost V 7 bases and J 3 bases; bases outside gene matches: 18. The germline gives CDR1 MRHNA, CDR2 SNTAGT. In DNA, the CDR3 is TGTGCCAGCACATCGGGCCCGACAGGGAAATATTATGGGGCCAACGTCCTGACTTTC. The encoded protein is CASTSGPTGKYYGANVLTF.

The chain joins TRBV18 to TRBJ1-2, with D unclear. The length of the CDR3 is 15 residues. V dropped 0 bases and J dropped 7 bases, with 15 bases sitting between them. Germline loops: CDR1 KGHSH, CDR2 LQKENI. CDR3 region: CASSPPLGSVAGYTF. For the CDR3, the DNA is TGTGCCAGCTCACCACCGTTAGGGAGCGTGGCTGGCTACACCTTC.